This T cell receptor beta chain was identified during a study of blood T cell repertoires in COVID-19. The wider study: There were acute and convalescent COVID-19 samples, and they came from the United States, Italy and Spain. From T cells, B-cell-depleted T cells, or PBMCs came the material, which was cDNA or gDNA.

Per the original methods: For nucleated cells, counts were estimated from reference gene primer amplification. Data came from immunoSEQ multiplex PCR; TCRdb stores just in-frame clones and leaves some out. V and J calls and clone size are given by that table; D and trimming were obtained from the DNA. The data show about 120,000 clones, 83% seen once. Trimming removed 1 base at V and 7 bases at J, with 5 bases between. The CDR3 has 13 amino acids. The germline V gene has CDR1 MGHRA and CDR2 YSYEKL. Notes on this clone: The sample contains more than one DNA sequence encoding this CDR3.

The sample comprised peripheral blood. The gene calls are TRBV4-1 and TRBJ1-6; D call uncertain. The source of this sequence is a man aged 30 to 45 with acute or convalescent COVID-19. The DNA for the CDR3 is TGCGCCAGCAGCCAAGGGCAAAATTCACCCCTCCACTTT. It translates to CASSQGQNSPLHF.